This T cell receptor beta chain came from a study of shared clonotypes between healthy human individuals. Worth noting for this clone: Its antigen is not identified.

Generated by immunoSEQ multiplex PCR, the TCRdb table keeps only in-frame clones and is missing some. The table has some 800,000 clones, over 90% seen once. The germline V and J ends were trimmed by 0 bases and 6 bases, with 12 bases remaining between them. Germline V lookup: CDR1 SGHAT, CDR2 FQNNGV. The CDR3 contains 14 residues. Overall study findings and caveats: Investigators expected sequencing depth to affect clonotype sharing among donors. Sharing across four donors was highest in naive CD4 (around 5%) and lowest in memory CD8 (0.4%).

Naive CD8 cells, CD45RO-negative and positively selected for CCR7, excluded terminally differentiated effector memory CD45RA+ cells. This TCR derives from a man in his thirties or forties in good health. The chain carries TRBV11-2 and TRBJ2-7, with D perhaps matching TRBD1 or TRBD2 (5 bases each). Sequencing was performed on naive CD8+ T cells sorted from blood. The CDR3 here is CASSLDRGSTEQYF. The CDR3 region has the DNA TGTGCCAGCAGCTTAGATCGGGGCAGTACCGAGCAGTACTTC.